This T cell receptor beta chain appears in the sequencing data of a study of blood T cell repertoires in COVID-19. Background on the study: T cells, B-cell-depleted T cells, or PBMCs supplied cDNA or gDNA.

The germline V gene has CDR1 LNHNV and CDR2 YYDKDF (reference sequence). The J segment lost 7 bases and the V segment lost 0 bases, leaving 1 base of the junction unmatched. This CDR3 has 15 residues. Per the original data handling: Scientists estimated how many nucleated cells there were by amplifying reference gene primers. The data were produced by immunoSEQ multiplex PCR, yet TCRdb's version contains in-frame clones alone and is incomplete. The V and J calls and clone size were taken over from that table, and D and trimming were inferred from the DNA. The sample has nearly 80,000 clones, more than 80% seen once.

The chain combines TRBV15 with TRBJ2-1; 12 bases align to TRBD2. This TCR came from a woman of 80 years or more with acute or convalescent COVID-19. The specimen sequenced was peripheral blood. In nucleotides, the CDR3 is TGTGCCACCAGCAGAGAACTAGCGGGAGGTAATGAGCAGTTCTTC. Encoded protein: CATSRELAGGNEQFF.